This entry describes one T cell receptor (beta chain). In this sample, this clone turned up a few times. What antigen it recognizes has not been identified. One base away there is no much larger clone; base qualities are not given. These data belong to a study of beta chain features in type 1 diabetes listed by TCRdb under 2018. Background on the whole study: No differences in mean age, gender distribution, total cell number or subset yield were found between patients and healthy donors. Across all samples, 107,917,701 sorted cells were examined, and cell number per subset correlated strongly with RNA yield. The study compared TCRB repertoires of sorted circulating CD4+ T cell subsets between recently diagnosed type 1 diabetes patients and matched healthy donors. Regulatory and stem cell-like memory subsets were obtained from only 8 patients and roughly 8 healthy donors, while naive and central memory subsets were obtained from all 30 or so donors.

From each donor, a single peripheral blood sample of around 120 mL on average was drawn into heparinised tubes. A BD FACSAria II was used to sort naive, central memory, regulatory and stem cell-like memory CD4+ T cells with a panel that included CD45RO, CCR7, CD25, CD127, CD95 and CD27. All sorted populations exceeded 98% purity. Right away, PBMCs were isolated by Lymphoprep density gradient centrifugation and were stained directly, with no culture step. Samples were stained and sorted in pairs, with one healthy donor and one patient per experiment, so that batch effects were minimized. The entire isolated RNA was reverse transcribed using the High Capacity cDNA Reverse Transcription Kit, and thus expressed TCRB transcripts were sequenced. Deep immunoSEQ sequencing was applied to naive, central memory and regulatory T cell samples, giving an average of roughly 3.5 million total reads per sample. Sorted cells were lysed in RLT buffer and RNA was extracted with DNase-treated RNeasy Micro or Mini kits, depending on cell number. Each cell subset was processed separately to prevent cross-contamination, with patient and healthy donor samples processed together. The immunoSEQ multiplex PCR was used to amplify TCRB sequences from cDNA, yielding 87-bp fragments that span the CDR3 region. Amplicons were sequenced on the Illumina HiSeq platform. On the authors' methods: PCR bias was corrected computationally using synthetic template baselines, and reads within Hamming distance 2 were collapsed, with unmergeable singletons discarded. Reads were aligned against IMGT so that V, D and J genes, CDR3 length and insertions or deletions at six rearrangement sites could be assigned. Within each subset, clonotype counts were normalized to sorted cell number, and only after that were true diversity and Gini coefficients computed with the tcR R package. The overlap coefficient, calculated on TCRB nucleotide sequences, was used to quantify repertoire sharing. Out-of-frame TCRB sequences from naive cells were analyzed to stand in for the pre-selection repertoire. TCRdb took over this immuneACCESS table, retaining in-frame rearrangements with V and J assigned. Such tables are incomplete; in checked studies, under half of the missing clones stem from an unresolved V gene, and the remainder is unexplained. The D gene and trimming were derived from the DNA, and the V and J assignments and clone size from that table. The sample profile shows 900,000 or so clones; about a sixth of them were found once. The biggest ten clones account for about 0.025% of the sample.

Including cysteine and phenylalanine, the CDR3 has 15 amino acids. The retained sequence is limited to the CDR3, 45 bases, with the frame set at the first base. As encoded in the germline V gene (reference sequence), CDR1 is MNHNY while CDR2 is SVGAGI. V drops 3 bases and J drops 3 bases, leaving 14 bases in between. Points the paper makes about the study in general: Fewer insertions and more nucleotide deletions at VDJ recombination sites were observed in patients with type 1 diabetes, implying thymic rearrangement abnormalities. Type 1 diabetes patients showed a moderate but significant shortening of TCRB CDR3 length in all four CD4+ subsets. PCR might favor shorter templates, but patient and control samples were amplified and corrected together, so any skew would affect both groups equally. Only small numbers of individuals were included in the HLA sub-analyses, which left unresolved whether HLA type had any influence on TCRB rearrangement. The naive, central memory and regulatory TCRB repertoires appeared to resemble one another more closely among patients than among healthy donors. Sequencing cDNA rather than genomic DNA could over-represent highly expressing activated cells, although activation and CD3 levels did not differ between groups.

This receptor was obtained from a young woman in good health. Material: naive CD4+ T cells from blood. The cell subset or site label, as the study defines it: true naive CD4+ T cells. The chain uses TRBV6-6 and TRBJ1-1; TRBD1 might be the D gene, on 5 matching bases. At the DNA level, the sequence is TGTGCCAGCAGTTATGGAGGGGTCGTAGACACTGAAGCTTTCTTT. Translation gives CASSYGGVVDTEAFF.